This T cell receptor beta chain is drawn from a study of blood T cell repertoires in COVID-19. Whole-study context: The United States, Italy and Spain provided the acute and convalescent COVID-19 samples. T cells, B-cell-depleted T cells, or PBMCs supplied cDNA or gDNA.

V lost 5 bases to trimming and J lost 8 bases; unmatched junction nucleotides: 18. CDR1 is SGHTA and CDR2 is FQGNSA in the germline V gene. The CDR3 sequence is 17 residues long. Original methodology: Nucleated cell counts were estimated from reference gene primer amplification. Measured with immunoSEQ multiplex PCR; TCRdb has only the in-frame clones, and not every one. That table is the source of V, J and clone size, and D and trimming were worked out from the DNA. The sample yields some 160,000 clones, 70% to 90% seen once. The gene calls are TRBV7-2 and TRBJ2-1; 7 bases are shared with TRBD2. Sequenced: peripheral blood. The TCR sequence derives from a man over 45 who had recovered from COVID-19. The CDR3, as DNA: TGTGCCAGCAGCCCCCGGGGTATGGCGGGGGTTACCGATGAGCAGTTCTTC. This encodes CASSPRGMAGVTDEQFF.